The entry below gives a single TCR beta chain sequence along with its context. This sample is part of a study of T cell repertoires in cytomegalovirus infection. TCRdb independently ran MiXCR on the reads; one entry per CDR3 protein. The sample shows 450,000 to 550,000 distinct CDR3 sequences, more than 15% of them seen only once. This CDR3 contains 14 residues. V lost 0 bases and J lost 0, with 5 bases in between. Germline V gene lookup returns CDR1 MGHRA and CDR2 YSYEKL. V and J are TRBV4-1 and TRBJ1-1; a possible D gene is TRBD1 (5 bases). The receptor was derived from a human donor in good health (CMV status not recorded). Some clones in this sample may be carry-over from other donors' samples. The specimen was CD8+ T cells from PBMCs. For the CDR3, the DNA is TGCGCCAGCAGCCAAGAGGACATGAACACTGAAGCTTTCTTT. This encodes CASSQEDMNTEAFF.